The TCR beta chain described here comes from a study of blood T cell repertoires in COVID-19. Per the original data handling: Amplifying reference gene primers gave estimates of nucleated cell counts. Data came from immunoSEQ multiplex PCR; TCRdb stores just in-frame clones and leaves some out. That table gives V, J and clone size, and the DNA gave D and trimming. The sample yields roughly 250,000 clones, roughly 85% seen once. From germline, CDR1 is SGDLS and CDR2 YYNGEE. The CDR3 contains 14 residues. Trimming removed 3 bases from V and 8 bases from J, with 15 bases in between. Enrolled through a virtual design, the participants were between roughly 18 and 100 years of age and came from about two dozen US areas. Allocation to cohorts depended on clinical history reported by the participants. Recovered status in Cohort 3 required two negative PCRs, clearance, or symptom resolution.

The genes are TRBV9 and TRBJ2-1; D might be TRBD2 (5 bases). The sequencing sample was made of PBMCs or T cells enriched from blood (not recorded which). This sequence originates from a woman under 40 who had recovered from COVID-19. The CDR3 DNA is TGTGCCAGCAGCGCCCCCGGGATGAGGGATGAGCAGTTCTTC. As protein: CASSAPGMRDEQFF.